A single sample gave rise to the 25 T cell receptor beta chains below, sequenced in a study of blood T cell repertoires in COVID-19. Clones were read by immunoSEQ multiplex PCR, and TCRdb kept only the in-frame ones, dropping some. The sample lists some 150,000 clones; 87% were seen once. Sequencing input: peripheral blood. The receptors shown here come from a woman in her forties or fifties with acute or convalescent COVID-19.

The chain employs TRBV12-3 or TRBV12-4 and TRBJ2-7, with a possible D match to TRBD1 (5 bases). The V gene lost 3 bases and the J gene lost 6 bases, with 12 bases spanning the gap. The CDR3 is 13 amino acids. The chain's CDR3 is CASSFSGSGEQYF. The CDR3 DNA is TGTGCCAGCAGTTTTTCAGGGTCGGGCGAGCAGTACTTC.

The chain has TRBV29-1 and TRBJ1-4; D is unresolved. The CDR3 spans 12 residues. Germline CDR1 SQVTM, CDR2 ANQGSEA. Trimming shortened V by 7 bases and J by 7 bases, and 13 bases separated the two germline ends. CDR3 coding DNA: TGCAGCGCTTCCATAGACTTTGAAAAACTGTTTTTT. Translated, it gives CSASIDFEKLFF.

The rearrangement joins TRBV10-1 to TRBJ2-3; 7 bases fit TRBD2. With 8 bases clipped from V and 4 bases from J, the junction kept 15 bases outside the gene matches. The CDR3 loop spans 16 amino acids. Germline V gene data show CDR1 as WNHNN and CDR2 as SYGVQD (reference sequence). CDR3 loop: CASSWLTSERPDTQYF. The CDR3 coding sequence is TGCGCCAGCTCATGGCTTACTAGCGAACGGCCAGATACGCAGTATTTT.

The V and J genes are TRBV5-4 and TRBJ2-6; TRBD2 aligns across 14 bases. Germline trimming cut 3 bases from V and 4 bases from J; bases unmatched to any gene: 6. Per germline, CDR1 SGHNT and CDR2 YYREEE (reference sequence). This CDR3 comprises 18 residues. DNA of the CDR3: TGTGCCAGCAGCTCCTGGACTAGCGGGAGGTACGGGGCCAACGTCCTGACTTTC. Translated, it gives CASSSWTSGRYGANVLTF. The full variable domain, rest sourced from reference TRBV5-4 and TRBJ2-6, is ETGVTQSPTHLIKTRGQQVTLRCSSQSGHNTVSWYQQALGQGPQFIFQYYREEENGRGNFPPRFSGLQFPNYSSELNVNALELDDSALYLCASSSWTSGRYGANVLTFGAGSRLTVL.

This chain links TRBV18 with TRBJ2-7; 12 nucleotides agree with TRBD2. Germline loops: CDR1 KGHSH, CDR2 LQKENI. CDR3 length: 16 amino acids. Trimming at V came to 6 bases and at J to 0 bases, leaving 6 bases not matched to a gene. DNA of the CDR3: TGTGCCAGCTCGTTCGGACTAGCGGGGAGCTCCTACGAGCAGTACTTC. Translating gives CASSFGLAGSSYEQYF.

In this sample, this clone turned up a few times. Other DNA sequences in this specimen translate into the identical CDR3. The chain combines TRBV24-1 with TRBJ1-2; TRBD1 aligns across 7 bases. Per the germline V gene, CDR1 is KGHDR and CDR2 is SFDVKD. CDR3 length: 14 amino acids. J lost 4 bases, V lost 2 bases, and 3 bases had no gene match. The CDR3 sequence is CATSDSDRLYGYTF. In DNA, the CDR3 is TGTGCCACCAGTGATTCGGACAGGCTCTATGGCTACACCTTC.

The CDR3 region has the DNA TGTGCCAGCAGCCGAGCGGACGGTGAGGCTGGAAACACCATATATTTT. The encoded protein is CASSRADGEAGNTIYF. The chain carries TRBV5-5 and TRBJ1-3; D remains unclear. V gave up 4 bases and J gave up 2 bases, with 16 bases separating them. Germline-derived CDR1 and CDR2 are SGHKS and YYEKEE (reference sequence). The CDR3 is made up of 16 amino acids. Drawing the rest from reference TRBV5-5 and TRBJ1-3, the complete variable domain is DAGVTQSPTHLIKTRGQQVTLRCSPISGHKSVSWYQQVLGQGPQFIFQYYEKEERGRGNFPDRFSARQFPNYSSELNVNALLLGDSALYLCASSRADGEAGNTIYFGEGSWLTVV.

This rearrangement joins TRBV3-1 (or the pseudogene TRBV3-2) to TRBJ1-3, with D unresolved. Germline V gives CDR1 LGHDT, CDR2 YNNKEL (reference sequence). This CDR3 spans 14 amino acids. V shed 0 bases and J shed 7 bases, with 10 bases lying between them. The CDR3 loop is CASSQESQTNTIYF. As DNA, the CDR3 is TGTGCCAGCAGCCAAGAGTCACAGACCAACACCATATATTTT.

The genes are TRBV29-1 and TRBJ2-7, with 10 bases that match TRBD1. The CDR3 totals 14 residues. Germline CDR1 and CDR2: SQVTM and ANQGSEA. V lost 5 bases to trimming and J lost 2 bases; unmatched junction nucleotides: 6. The CDR3 nucleotides are TGCAGCGTTTGGTCGGGACAGGGGACCTACGAGCAGTACTTC. Translating gives CSVWSGQGTYEQYF.

A remark on this clone: Its ends do not fully match the called genes, so a read error is possible. V gene TRBV2 combines with J gene TRBJ2-6; 7 bases match TRBD1. Germline V lookup: CDR1 SNHLY, CDR2 FYNNEI. This CDR3 has 15 residues. The CDR3 sequence: CASRPTGMGADVLTF. The CDR3 DNA reads TGTGCCAGCAGGCCGACAGGGATGGGGGCCGACGTCCTGACTTTC.

V gene TRBV4-3 combines with J gene TRBJ2-7; 10 bases align to TRBD2. V trimming: 3 bases; J trimming: 4 bases; junction bases outside the gene matches: 12. The CDR3 is 17 residues long. Germline CDR1 and CDR2: LGHNA and YSLEER. CDR3 DNA: TGCGCCAGCAGCCAGTACCCCCAGCGGGAGGGCGTATACGAGCAGTACTTC. Protein sequence: CASSQYPQREGVYEQYF.

Written as DNA, the CDR3 is TGTGCCAGCAGCCTTATAGCGGATACGCAGTATTTT. Amino acid sequence: CASSLIADTQYF. The chain uses TRBV11-3 and TRBJ2-3; D is possibly TRBD2 (5 bases). CDR3 length equals 12 residues. Germline lookup yields CDR1 SGHNT and CDR2 YENEEA. Trimming took 5 bases from V and 6 from J, leaving 9 bases between them. The entire variable domain, with the rest obtained from reference TRBV11-3 and TRBJ2-3, is as follows: EAGVVQSPRYKIIEKKQPVAFWCNPISGHNTLYWYLQNLGQGPELLIRYENEEAVDDSQLPKDRFSAERLKGVDSTLKIQPAELGDSAVYLCASSLIADTQYFGPGTRLTVL.

There are a few counts of this clone. This sequence joins TRBV6-2 or TRBV6-3 and TRBJ1-5, with TRBD1 as a possible D gene (5 bases). V was clipped by 4 bases and J by 0 bases, with 13 bases between them. The germline V gene encodes CDR1 MNHEY and CDR2 SVGEGT. CDR3 length: 16 residues. Here the CDR3 reads CASSSLGGYSNQPQHF. CDR3 DNA sequence: TGTGCCAGCAGTTCCCTCGGGGGGTATAGCAATCAGCCCCAGCATTTT.

The rearrangement joins TRBV7-8 to TRBJ1-5; 8 bases line up with TRBD1. Germline V CDR1 and CDR2: SGHVS, FQNEAQ. CDR3 length: 14 amino acids. The V segment lost 5 bases and the J segment 2 bases; nucleotides outside the gene matches: 2. For the CDR3, the DNA is TGTGCCAGCAGCCAGACAGGGGGCAATCAGCCCCAGCATTTT. Translating it yields CASSQTGGNQPQHF.

The chain is built from TRBV9 and TRBJ1-1; 10 nucleotides match TRBD1. Trimming removed 3 bases from V and 1 base from J; junction bases left unmatched: 6. The CDR3 extends over 16 amino acids. Per the germline V gene, CDR1 is SGDLS and CDR2 is YYNGEE. The CDR3 spells CASSGRTGGRNTEAFF. CDR3 in DNA: TGTGCCAGCAGCGGGCGGACAGGGGGGAGGAACACTGAAGCTTTCTTT.

This clone was counted a few times. The J gene is TRBJ1-1, the V gene TRBV18, with D possibly being TRBD1 (6 bases). There are 15 residues in the CDR3. Germline V lookup: CDR1 KGHSH, CDR2 LQKENI. Deletions cut 3 bases from V and 3 bases from J, with 14 bases between. The CDR3 reads CASSPNPGVYTEAFF. CDR3 sequence (DNA): TGTGCCAGCTCACCGAATCCAGGGGTGTACACTGAAGCTTTCTTT.

The chain has TRBV9 and TRBJ1-5; the match to TRBD1 covers 7 bases. The CDR3 runs 15 residues. The germline CDR1 and CDR2 sequences are SGDLS and YYNGEE. The J segment lost 4 bases and the V segment lost 2 bases, leaving 6 bases of the junction unmatched. The CDR3 loop reads CASSVGTDYNQPQHF. The CDR3 DNA reads TGTGCCAGCAGCGTTGGGACAGATTATAATCAGCCCCAGCATTTT.

The genes are TRBV5-1 and TRBJ2-4; 10 positions match TRBD2. V gave up 2 bases and J gave up 3 bases; unmatched junction bases: 5. Germline lookup yields CDR1 SGHRS and CDR2 YFSETQ. This CDR3 has 16 amino acids. The CDR3 sequence is CASSFGTSDGKNIQYF. CDR3 bases: TGCGCCAGCAGCTTCGGGACTAGCGATGGCAAAAACATTCAGTACTTC.

V and J are TRBV7-2 and TRBJ2-3, with TRBD2 matching over 7 bases. The CDR3 loop spans 15 amino acids. V shed 5 bases, J shed 4 bases, and the junction held 9 bases outside the gene matches. Germline values: CDR1 SGHTA, CDR2 FQGNSA. The CDR3 nucleotides read TGTGCCAGCAGCCCCAACGGGGGGATATCAGATACGCAGTATTTT. It encodes CASSPNGGISDTQYF.

The chain is built from TRBV7-8 and TRBJ2-3, with TRBD2 matching over 7 bases. After removal of 5 bases from V and 0 bases from J, the junction contained 8 bases not matched to a gene. The CDR3 sequence is 16 residues long. CDR1 SGHVS and CDR2 FQNEAQ come from the germline V gene. Here the CDR3 DNA reads TGTGCCAGCAGCCCAACTAGCGACTTTAGCACAGATACGCAGTATTTT. Translated, it gives CASSPTSDFSTDTQYF.

This chain connects TRBV29-1 to TRBJ2-3; 9 nucleotides line up with TRBD2. V lost 5 bases to trimming and J lost 6 bases; unmatched junction nucleotides: 9. Germline CDR1 and CDR2: SQVTM and ANQGSEA. This CDR3 has 14 amino acids. CDR3 region: CSVLAGEGLDTQYF. In DNA, the CDR3 is TGCAGCGTTTTAGCGGGAGAGGGTTTGGATACGCAGTATTTT.

V usage is TRBV5-1 and J usage is TRBJ1-1, with 9 positions matching TRBD1. This CDR3 has 15 amino acids. Germline-derived CDR1 and CDR2 are SGHRS and YFSETQ. Unmatched junction bases numbered 7, after V lost 2 bases and J lost 5 bases. DNA for the CDR3: TGCGCCAGCAGCTTCGAGGGACAGGGAGGAACTGAAGCTTTCTTT. Amino acid sequence: CASSFEGQGGTEAFF.

To note about this clone: Compared with germline, one end of the junction differs, possibly owing to a read error. The rearrangement uses TRBV7-2 and TRBJ2-7, with D possibly TRBD1 on 6 matching bases. The CDR3 spans 16 residues. CDR1 and CDR2 from the germline V gene are SGHTA and FQGNSA. As DNA, the CDR3 is TGTGCCAGCAGCTTAGCCCCAGGGCAGGGGACCTACGTGCAGTACTTC. The encoded protein is CASSLAPGQGTYVQYF.

The rearrangement links TRBV6-1 to TRBJ2-7; 10 bases fit TRBD1. Germline V gene lookup returns CDR1 MNHNS and CDR2 SASEGT. The CDR3 has 16 amino acids. The J segment lost 0 bases and the V segment lost 2 bases, leaving 4 bases of the junction unmatched. CDR3 bases: TGTGCCAGCAGTGAACCCGGACAGGGGGGCTCCTACGAGCAGTACTTC. This gives the protein CASSEPGQGGSYEQYF.

This chain uses TRBV30 with TRBJ1-4; possibly TRBD1 for D (6 bases). Trimming stripped 2 bases from V and 4 bases from J, with 14 bases between. The CDR3 covers 15 residues. CDR1 GTSNPN and CDR2 SVGIG come from the germline V gene (reference sequence). DNA for the CDR3: TGTGCCTGGAGTTCAATACAGGGTGATAATGAAAAACTGTTTTTT. Protein: CAWSSIQGDNEKLFF.